The 16 T cell receptor beta chains listed next were all sequenced from one sample in a study of post-analysis software for immune sequencing data. Study-level findings and limits: In patients, TRBV5-6, TRBV5-1 and TRBV20-1 belonged to five TRBV segments found more frequently than in controls.

What these receptors recognize is not known. Researchers reported that TCR beta cDNA libraries carried unique molecular identifiers. TCRdb called the PCR reads again in MiXCR, with one record for every CDR3 protein. The sample has roughly 870,000 distinct CDR3 sequences; around 53% are singletons. Sequenced material: blood. All receptors derive from a girl aged 5-17 years with multiple sclerosis.

The chain recombines TRBV10-3 with TRBJ2-3; D is unclear. The CDR3 has 14 amino acids. Deletions cut 6 bases from V and 1 base from J, with 11 bases between. Germline V CDR1 and CDR2: ENHRY, SYGVKD. This CDR3 is CAIRAIQRTDTQYF. The DNA of the CDR3 is TGTGCCATCAGAGCAATACAACGCACAGATACGCAGTATTTT.

The J gene is TRBJ2-7, the V gene TRBV20-1; possibly TRBD1 for D (7 bases). This CDR3 has 14 amino acids. Looked up from germline, CDR1 is DFQATT and CDR2 is SNEGSKA (reference sequence). Deletions cut 5 bases from V and 2 bases from J, with 16 bases between. The CDR3 coding sequence is TGCAGTGCTCCTCACCAGGGGGGAACCTACGAGCAGTACTTC. The encoded protein is CSAPHQGGTYEQYF.

This chain links TRBV29-1 with TRBJ2-4; D gene unclear. Germline V gives CDR1 SQVTM, CDR2 ANQGSEA. The ends were cut back, 1 base at V and 0 bases at J, with 19 bases in the middle. CDR3 length: 18 amino acids. DNA for the CDR3: TGCAGCGTTGAAGGGGTGCGAGGCACACAACCAGCCAAAAACATTCAGTACTTC. It is translated as CSVEGVRGTQPAKNIQYF.

This chain joins TRBV20-1 and TRBJ2-2, with 8 bases lining up with TRBD1. After removal of 5 bases from V and 4 bases from J, the junction contained 9 bases not matched to a gene. This CDR3 is built from 15 residues. In germline, CDR1 is DFQATT, CDR2 SNEGSKA (reference sequence). The CDR3 sequence: CSAFTGGSSTGELFF. The CDR3 nucleotides read TGCAGTGCTTTTACAGGGGGATCGTCCACCGGGGAGCTGTTTTTT.

This chain links TRBV2 with TRBJ2-5, with TRBD1 identical over 7 bases. The length of the CDR3 is 15 residues. Per germline, CDR1 SNHLY and CDR2 FYNNEI. The junction had 6 bases not matched to a gene; V was cut back by 5 bases and J by 0 bases. The DNA of the CDR3 is TGTGCCAGCAGTTCGGGACAGACAAACCAAGAGACCCAGTACTTC. Amino acid sequence: CASSSGQTNQETQYF.

In this sample, this clonotype turned up a few times. The chain joins TRBV6-5 to TRBJ2-1, with TRBD2 identical over 7 bases. Trimming removed 5 bases from V and 8 bases from J; junction bases left unmatched: 6. The CDR3 contains 13 residues. Germline V gene sequence: CDR1 MNHEY, CDR2 SVGAGI. In DNA form, the CDR3 reads TGTGCCAGCAGTCCCGGGGGGAGCGATGAGCAGTTCTTC. It specifies CASSPGGSDEQFF.

As for this clonotype: At one end, the junction sequence differs from germline, possibly due to a read error. The gene calls are TRBV12-3 or TRBV12-4 and TRBJ2-1; D gene ambiguous. The CDR3 runs to 16 residues. The CDR3 reads CASSLDESTVYNGQFF. DNA for the CDR3: TGTGCCAGCAGTTTAGACGAGAGCACCGTCTACAATGGGCAGTTCTTC.

This clonotype showed up just a few times. The V call is TRBV5-1, the J call TRBJ2-1, with TRBD1 matching 8 bases. The end of the DNA is better explained by TRBJ2-7, so the J call may be wrong. Germline-derived CDR1 and CDR2 are SGHRS and YFSETQ. This CDR3 comprises 15 residues. The DNA of the CDR3 is TGCGCCAGCAGCCCCCTACGACAGGGGCGCTACGAGCAGTACTTC. Its translation: CASSPLRQGRYEQYF.

The chain recombines TRBV20-1 with TRBJ2-6; TRBD2 might be the D (6 bases). Germline assignment: CDR1 DFQATT and CDR2 SNEGSKA (reference sequence). This CDR3 region has 14 residues. The CDR3 region has the DNA TGCGCTATTGCGGGGAGCTCTGGGGCCAACGTCCTGACTTTC. Translation: CAIAGSSGANVLTF.

The table lists this clonotype with a few counts. V is TRBV12-3 or TRBV12-4 and J is TRBJ2-1; D is uncertain. The CDR3 runs 12 residues. Trimming pared 8 bases from V and 6 bases from J, leaving 11 bases between. CDR3 residues: CASCQRSNEQFF. Written as DNA, the CDR3 is TGTGCCAGCTGCCAGAGGAGCAATGAGCAGTTCTTC.

The V call is TRBV3-1, the J call TRBJ2-7; D might be TRBD1 (5 bases). The germline V gene encodes CDR1 LGHDT and CDR2 YNNKEL (reference sequence). The V and J ends lost 0 bases and 12 bases respectively, with 12 bases between them. The CDR3 has 12 amino acids. The CDR3 nucleotides read TGTGCCAGCAGCCAAGAAGGAGACAGCCCGTACTTC. Its translation: CASSQEGDSPYF.

The chain couples TRBV12-3 or TRBV12-4 to TRBJ1-1, with D unclear. V gave up 6 bases and J gave up 7 bases, with 9 bases separating them. The CDR3 is 11 amino acids. CDR3: CASSLRSEAFF. CDR3 nucleotide sequence: TGTGCCAGCAGCCTGAGGAGTGAAGCTTTCTTT.

This chain joins TRBV5-1 and TRBJ2-5; TRBD2 matches at 7 bases. V dropped 4 bases and J dropped 7; count of bases not matched to a gene: 19. The CDR3 has 17 residues. The V gene's germline CDR1 is SGHRS and CDR2 YFSETQ. The CDR3 coding sequence is TGCGCCAGCAGCCTTACAACCTCAGGTATCGGGAGGCCGACCCAGTACTTC. It specifies CASSLTTSGIGRPTQYF.

This chain uses TRBV12-3 or TRBV12-4 with TRBJ2-5; D perhaps matches TRBD2 (6 bases). The V gene lost 1 base and the J gene lost 4 bases, with 10 bases spanning the gap. The CDR3 is made up of 14 amino acids. The CDR3 DNA reads as TGTGCCAGCAGTTTAGGTGCGGGGAGAGAGACCCAGTACTTC. The encoded protein is CASSLGAGRETQYF.

This rearrangement joins TRBV20-1 to TRBJ1-4; D is undetermined. CDR1 is DFQATT, CDR2 SNEGSKA, per germline (reference sequence). The length of the CDR3 is 13 residues. The V gene lost 0 bases and the J gene lost 7 bases, with 9 bases spanning the gap. This chain's CDR3 is CSAREIWLEKLFF. The CDR3 DNA reads as TGCAGTGCTAGAGAGATTTGGCTTGAAAAACTGTTTTTT.

This chain uses TRBV12-3 or TRBV12-4 with TRBJ2-7, with 8 bases identical to TRBD2. V trimming: 8 bases; J trimming: 4 bases; junction bases outside the gene matches: 7. The length of the CDR3 is 13 residues. The CDR3 here is CASCLGLVYEQYF. The DNA of the CDR3 is TGTGCCAGCTGTCTGGGACTAGTTTACGAGCAGTACTTC.